The 10 T cell receptor beta chains below come from one sample, sequenced in a study of CD8 T cells in ankylosing spondylitis. Study-wide findings and caveats: Blood of patients with ankylosing spondylitis appeared to be characterized by a TCR beta motif of several highly homologous variants.

In TCRdb, the 5' RACE reads were re-called with MiXCR into one record per CDR3 protein. This table holds about 750,000 distinct CDR3 sequences, 19% found once. What these receptors recognize is not known. Material for sequencing was blood, either unsorted or a sorted T cell fraction (not recorded which). These receptors were taken from a male donor with ankylosing spondylitis.

The chain carries TRBV9 and TRBJ2-1, with TRBD2 matching 8 bases. Germline V CDR1 and CDR2: SGDLS, YYNGEE. The J segment lost 6 bases and the V segment lost 2 bases, leaving 7 bases of the junction unmatched. This CDR3 has 15 amino acids. The CDR3 nucleotides read TGTGCCAGCAGCGTTCGAGCGGGAGTATTCAATGAGCAGTTCTTC. Translation: CASSVRAGVFNEQFF.

The chain recombines TRBV7-9 with TRBJ2-5; D could derive from TRBD1 or TRBD2 (5 bases each). V lost 1 base to trimming and J lost 4 bases, with 10 bases between them. Germline lookup yields CDR1 SEHNR and CDR2 FQNEAQ (reference sequence). The length of the CDR3 is 14 residues. The CDR3 bases are TGTGCCAGCAGCTTAGGGGGGACCCGAGAGACCCAGTACTTC. Translation: CASSLGGTRETQYF.

The V and J genes are TRBV10-3 and TRBJ1-3; 8 nucleotides line up with TRBD1. Looked up from germline, CDR1 is ENHRY and CDR2 is SYGVKD. The CDR3 consists of 19 residues. V shed 0 bases, J shed 1 base, and the junction held 11 bases outside the gene matches. The CDR3 bases are TGTGCCATCAGTGAGTCTGTCTTACTCAGGGGGCGGTCTGGAAACACCATATATTTT. It codes for CAISESVLLRGRSGNTIYF.

The chain employs TRBV14 and TRBJ2-3, with D unresolved. V shed 3 bases and J shed 4 bases, with 23 bases lying between them. From germline, CDR1 is SGHDN and CDR2 FVKESK. This CDR3 has 18 residues. The CDR3 DNA follows: TGTGCCAGCAGCCAGCCCGCCGAAGGGATTTTGGCGTCAGATACGCAGTATTTT. It codes for CASSQPAEGILASDTQYF. The full variable domain, rest sourced from reference TRBV14 and TRBJ2-3, is EAGVTQFPSHSVIEKGQTVTLRCDPISGHDNLYWYRRVMGKEIKFLLHFVKESKQDESGMPNNRFLAERTGGTYSTLKVQPAELEDSGVYFCASSQPAEGILASDTQYFGPGTRLTVL.

The V and J genes are TRBV6-2 or TRBV6-3 and TRBJ2-1; D is tentatively TRBD1 or TRBD2 (5 bases each). CDR3 length: 15 residues. V shed 7 bases and J shed 1 base, with 14 bases lying between them. Germline CDR1 reads MNHEY; CDR2 reads SVGEGT. The CDR3 DNA reads as TGTGCCAGCAATTGGGACGCCCGGTCCTACAATGAGCAGTTCTTC. Protein sequence: CASNWDARSYNEQFF.

The chain employs TRBV7-8 and TRBJ2-2; no firm D call. Germline loops: CDR1 SGHVS, CDR2 FQNEAQ. The germline V and J ends were trimmed by 5 bases and 7 bases, with 20 bases remaining between them. The CDR3 has 16 residues. DNA for the CDR3: TGTGCCAGCAGCGCAAGAAGTCCGGGCGGATACGGGGAGCTGTTTTTT. Translated: CASSARSPGGYGELFF.

The CDR3 here is CASSLEAEGVGTGELFF. The DNA for the CDR3 is TGTGCCAGCAGCTTGGAAGCAGAAGGGGTCGGCACCGGGGAGCTGTTTTTT. This chain links TRBV11-2 with TRBJ2-2; tentative D call: TRBD1 (5 bases). The CDR3 is 17 residues long. Trimming took 3 bases from V and 4 from J, leaving 18 bases between them. Germline V gene data show CDR1 as SGHAT and CDR2 as FQNNGV.

The sample holds a few counts of this clonotype. V usage is TRBV9 and J usage is TRBJ1-1, with a weak D call TRBD1 (5 bases). The CDR3 covers 17 residues. Germline loops: CDR1 SGDLS, CDR2 YYNGEE. V lost 3 bases to trimming and J lost 0 bases, with 18 bases between them. Here the CDR3 reads CASSGPTGGLMNTEAFF. CDR3 in DNA: TGTGCCAGCAGCGGCCCAACCGGGGGACTCATGAACACTGAAGCTTTCTTT.

The chain recombines TRBV3-1 with TRBJ1-1, with D perhaps matching TRBD1 (5 bases). Germline lookup yields CDR1 LGHDT and CDR2 YNNKEL (reference sequence). Trimming shortened V by 1 base and J by 0 bases, and 9 bases separated the two germline ends. The CDR3 extends over 15 amino acids. CDR3 sequence reads: CASSQGRAMNTEAFF. The CDR3 DNA sequence: TGTGCCAGCAGCCAAGGCAGGGCCATGAACACTGAAGCTTTCTTT.

The V gene is TRBV20-1, the J gene TRBJ2-7; no clear D gene. Trimming left V 0 bases short and J 6 bases short, with 6 bases between. CDR1 DFQATT and CDR2 SNEGSKA come from the germline V gene (reference sequence). The CDR3 is made up of 11 amino acids. CDR3 bases: TGCAGTGCTAGAGATGAACCCGAGCAGTACTTC. This encodes CSARDEPEQYF.